Shown below are 13 T cell receptor beta chains from a single sample sequenced in a study of T cell responses to AZD1222 COVID-19 vaccine. The protocol was immunoSEQ multiplex PCR, while the TCRdb copy is restricted to in-frame clones and leaves out a portion. The sample records around 170,000 clones, about 91% being singletons. Here the sequenced sample was peripheral blood, taken on day 0 of AZD1222 vaccination. Receptors were obtained from an adult in good health.

The V gene is TRBV30, the J gene TRBJ2-1; 10 bases are a match to TRBD2. Losses at the gene ends were 7 bases for V and 5 bases for J; bases not matched to a gene: 11. The CDR3 has 15 amino acids. CDR1 and CDR2 from the germline V gene are GTSNPN and SVGIG (reference sequence). Here the CDR3 DNA reads TGTGCCTCAACCTTTCTAGCGGGAGTAAACAATGAGCAGTTCTTC. The encoded protein is CASTFLAGVNNEQFF.

This chain joins TRBV7-9 and TRBJ2-3; 9 positions match TRBD2. V lost 6 bases to trimming and J lost 4 bases; unmatched junction nucleotides: 5. Germline V CDR1 and CDR2: SEHNR, FQNEAQ (reference sequence). The CDR3 has 14 amino acids. For the CDR3, the DNA is TGTGCCAGCAGGTCGACTAGCGGCGCAGATACGCAGTATTTT. It is translated as CASRSTSGADTQYF.

V and J are TRBV4-1 and TRBJ1-6; tentative D call: TRBD1 (6 bases). From germline, CDR1 is MGHRA and CDR2 YSYEKL. Trimming left V 1 base short and J 5 bases short, with 9 bases between. This CDR3 is 15 amino acids long. The CDR3 spells CASSQATGHNSPLHF. The CDR3 coding sequence is TGCGCCAGCAGCCAAGCCACAGGGCATAATTCACCCCTCCACTTT.

The rearrangement links TRBV6-2 or TRBV6-3 to TRBJ2-7; D is uncertain. This CDR3 has 12 residues. Per the germline V gene, CDR1 is MNHEY and CDR2 is SVGEGT. Trimming cost V 6 bases and J 7 bases, with 13 bases left between them. The CDR3 coding sequence is TGTGCCAGCAGCCACTCGCATGGGGAGCAGTACTTC. Protein sequence: CASSHSHGEQYF.

This rearrangement joins TRBV27 to TRBJ2-7; the D gene is possibly TRBD2 (5 bases). Per the germline V gene, CDR1 is MNHEY and CDR2 is SMNVEV (reference sequence). The CDR3 has 14 residues. Trimming took 6 bases from V and 5 from J, leaving 17 bases between them. DNA of the CDR3: TGTGCCAGCAGCTCAAAAAGAGGAGGACACGAGCAGTACTTC. Translated: CASSSKRGGHEQYF.

Worth noting for this clone: The same CDR3 can be traced to other DNA sequences in this sample. The chain employs TRBV30 and TRBJ2-7; D may be TRBD1 (6 bases). The CDR3 is 12 amino acids. Germline CDR1 reads GTSNPN; CDR2 reads SVGIG (reference sequence). Trimming took off 2 bases at V and 3 bases at J, with 8 bases between the two ends. CDR3: CAWSSTGYEQYF. CDR3 nucleotide sequence: TGTGCCTGGAGTTCGACAGGCTACGAGCAGTACTTC.

This chain connects TRBV11-3 to TRBJ2-4; D may be TRBD1 (5 bases). Germline CDR1 is SGHNT and CDR2 is YENEEA. This CDR3 spans 14 amino acids. The V end lost 4 bases, the J end lost 5 bases, and 12 bases lay between the germline ends. CDR3 bases: TGTGCCAGCAGCTCCATCTGGGGCCAAAACATTCAGTACTTC. This codes for CASSSIWGQNIQYF.

The V call is TRBV19, the J call TRBJ2-7, with a tentative D call TRBD2 (6 bases). Germline values: CDR1 LNHDA, CDR2 SQIVND (reference sequence). Trimming removed 5 bases at V and 4 bases at J, with 18 bases between. This CDR3 contains 15 residues. In DNA form, the CDR3 reads TGTGCCAGTAGTTCCGAAGGCCTAGCGAGATACGAGCAGTACTTC. This encodes CASSSEGLARYEQYF.

There are a few counts of this clone. The CDR3: CASSEALRYGYTF. The DNA of the CDR3 is TGTGCCAGCAGTGAAGCGCTGCGCTATGGCTACACCTTC. The chain combines TRBV6-1 with TRBJ1-2; D uncertain. CDR1 and CDR2 (germline): MNHNS, SASEGT. The CDR3 has 13 amino acids. V was cut by 0 bases and J by 4 bases, with 6 bases left in between.

V gene TRBV7-2 combines with J gene TRBJ1-5, with D uncertain. Trimming removed 5 bases from V and 0 bases from J, with 5 bases in between. The CDR3 is made up of 13 amino acids. Germline V CDR1 and CDR2: SGHTA, FQGNSA. The CDR3 DNA reads TGTGCCAGCAGCCGATATAGCAATCAGCCCCAGCATTTT. The encoded protein is CASSRYSNQPQHF.

This rearrangement joins TRBV3-1 (or the pseudogene TRBV3-2) to TRBJ1-4, with D hard to call. The length of the CDR3 is 13 residues. With 1 base removed from V and 7 bases from J, the gap between germline ends came to 7 bases. Germline V CDR1 and CDR2: LGHDT, YNNKEL (reference sequence). CDR3 residues: CASSQGLGEKLFF. CDR3 nucleotide sequence: TGTGCCAGCAGCCAAGGACTGGGTGAAAAACTGTTTTTT.

CDR3 loop: CSALPYNEQFF. The CDR3 DNA follows: TGCAGTGCCCTTCCTTACAATGAGCAGTTCTTC. The chain recombines TRBV20-1 with TRBJ2-1; D uncertain. Germline V gene sequence: CDR1 DFQATT, CDR2 SNEGSKA (reference sequence). The CDR3 contains 11 residues. Trimming left V 6 bases short and J 4 bases short, with 7 bases between.

This clone came up once. The V gene is TRBV7-2, the J gene TRBJ1-1; 7 nucleotides line up with TRBD1. The V segment lost 6 bases and the J segment 0 bases; nucleotides outside the gene matches: 4. CDR3 length equals 14 residues. Per the germline V gene, CDR1 is SGHTA and CDR2 is FQGNSA. CDR3 loop: CASREGQMNTEAFF. CDR3 DNA: TGTGCCAGCAGGGAGGGACAGATGAACACTGAAGCTTTCTTT.